This TCR beta chain derives from a study of T cell responses to AZD1222 COVID-19 vaccine. At the level of the study: Analyses pooled second doses at about 4 or about 12 weeks.

The V and J ends lost 6 bases and 0 bases respectively, with 20 bases between them. CDR1 LNHDA and CDR2 SQIVND come from the germline V gene (reference sequence). CDR3 length: 17 amino acids. Study-level points and caveats: Baseline antibody screening turned up just six seropositive AZD1222 recipients. Vaccine-related CD4 TCRs covered spike, predominating at 160-218 and 743-854. Spike-specific TCR breadth and depth went up after people got two AZD1222 doses.

TCRdb keeps only in-frame clones here, not all; method: immunoSEQ multiplex PCR. Of roughly 120,000 clones listed, 70% to 90% were seen once; the top ten hold roughly 12%. Remarks on this clone: No antigen is known for it.

The chain couples TRBV19 to TRBJ1-1; D is unresolved. The sequence was obtained from an adult in good health. Sequences were derived from peripheral blood, sampled on day 0 of AZD1222 vaccination. The CDR3 loop reads CASRGFDKGPMNTEAFF. CDR3 bases: TGTGCCAGTAGGGGATTCGACAAGGGCCCTATGAACACTGAAGCTTTCTTT.